These T cell receptor beta chains were read from a single sample in a study of T cells in Graves' hyperthyroidism and ophthalmopathy. MiXCR was run by TCRdb on the multiplex PCR reads, yielding one entry per CDR3 protein. The sample contains over 350,000 distinct CDR3 sequences, 11% to 15% of which appear only once. Sequenced: blood. These receptors were collected from a man aged 45-60 years with Graves' ophthalmopathy. The CDR3 runs from the conserved cysteine through the conserved F or W. D genes are given only for firm matches. Size values are once, few and many counts, or a class for expanded clones, and some rows have none.

V gene: TRBV12-3/TRBV12-4
J gene: TRBJ2-5
clone size: many
D gene: .
CDR3 protein: CASSPEARRYSQETQYF
CDR3 DNA: TGTGCCAGCAGTCCCGAGGCCCGCCGTTATTCACAAGAGACCCAGTACTTC

V gene: TRBV19
J gene: TRBJ2-1
clone size: .
D gene: TRBD2
CDR3 protein: CASSTRTSRHLVDEQFF
CDR3 DNA: TGTGCCAGTAGTACCCGGACTAGCAGGCATTTGGTTGATGAGCAGTTCTTC

V gene: TRBV11-2
J gene: TRBJ1-1
clone size: many
D gene: .
CDR3 protein: CASDQGNTEAFF
CDR3 DNA: TGTGCCAGCGATCAGGGGAACACTGAAGCTTTCTTT

V gene: TRBV27
J gene: TRBJ1-5
clone size: many
D gene: TRBD1
CDR3 protein: CASSLSSDRNQPQHF
CDR3 DNA: TGTGCCAGCAGTTTATCTTCGGACAGGAATCAGCCCCAGCATTTT

V gene: TRBV3-1
J gene: TRBJ1-1
clone size: many
D gene: TRBD1
CDR3 protein: CASSQDPRTGSEAFF
CDR3 DNA: TGTGCCAGCAGCCAAGATCCCCGGACAGGGTCCGAAGCTTTCTTT

V gene: TRBV12-3/TRBV12-4
J gene: TRBJ2-3
clone size: many
D gene: .
CDR3 protein: CASSNPRDFKSTDTQYF
CDR3 DNA: TGTGCCAGCAGTAATCCCCGGGACTTCAAGAGCACAGATACGCAGTATTTT

V gene: TRBV7-2
J gene: TRBJ2-2
clone size: few
D gene: .
CDR3 protein: CASSQVPGLLTGELFF
CDR3 DNA: TGTGCCAGCAGCCAGGTACCGGGACTTCTCACCGGGGAGCTGTTTTTT

V gene: TRBV2
J gene: TRBJ1-1
clone size: many
D gene: .
CDR3 protein: CASRSAGGGGLAEAFF
CDR3 DNA: TGTGCCAGCAGGTCGGCGGGTGGGGGGGGGCTCGCTGAAGCTTTCTTT

V gene: TRBV7-2
J gene: TRBJ1-2
clone size: few
D gene: .
CDR3 protein: CASSLASSTNYGYTF
CDR3 DNA: TGTGCCAGCAGCTTAGCCAGCAGCACTAACTATGGCTACACCTTC

V gene: TRBV3-1
J gene: TRBJ2-7
clone size: many
D gene: TRBD2
CDR3 protein: CASSQAFSGGHQPYEQYF
CDR3 DNA: TGTGCCAGCAGCCAAGCATTTAGCGGGGGACATCAGCCCTACGAGCAGTACTTC

V gene: TRBV2
J gene: TRBJ1-1
clone size: many
D gene: .
CDR3 protein: CASRIGGADTEAFF
CDR3 DNA: TGTGCCAGCAGAATCGGTGGAGCGGACACTGAAGCTTTCTTT

V gene: TRBV7-9
J gene: TRBJ2-5
clone size: few
D gene: .
CDR3 protein: CASSSPGPGKETQYF
CDR3 DNA: TGTGCCAGCAGCTCCCCGGGCCCGGGGAAAGAGACCCAGTACTTC

V gene: TRBV20-1
J gene: TRBJ2-5
clone size: few
D gene: .
CDR3 protein: CSARAGQGGGTQYF
CDR3 DNA: TGCAGTGCTAGAGCGGGTCAGGGGGGTGGGACCCAGTACTTC

V gene: TRBV9
J gene: TRBJ2-7
clone size: many
D gene: .
CDR3 protein: CASTGWGEKVRRYEQYF
CDR3 DNA: TGTGCCAGCACCGGGTGGGGGGAGAAGGTGCGGCGTTACGAGCAGTACTTC

V gene: TRBV5-1
J gene: TRBJ2-3
clone size: many
D gene: .
CDR3 protein: CASSWTTADTQYF
CDR3 DNA: TGCGCCAGCAGCTGGACCACCGCAGATACGCAGTATTTT

V gene: TRBV7-9
J gene: TRBJ2-5
clone size: many
D gene: TRBD2
CDR3 protein: CASSFGLAGGETQYF
CDR3 DNA: TGTGCCAGCAGCTTCGGACTAGCGGGAGGGGAGACCCAGTACTTC

V gene: TRBV5-5
J gene: TRBJ1-3
clone size: few
D gene: .
CDR3 protein: CASSLFTTTGNTIYF
CDR3 DNA: TGTGCCAGCAGCCTTTTTACCACAACTGGAAACACCATATATTTT

V gene: TRBV20-1
J gene: TRBJ2-2
clone size: many
D gene: TRBD2
CDR3 protein: CSARDRGRTGELFF
CDR3 DNA: TGCAGTGCTAGAGATCGCGGGAGAACCGGGGAGCTGTTTTTT

V gene: TRBV6-1
J gene: TRBJ2-1
clone size: .
D gene: .
CDR3 protein: CASSGPVEQFF
CDR3 DNA: TGTGCCAGCAGCGGGCCGGTTGAGCAGTTCTTC

V gene: TRBV2
J gene: TRBJ2-7
clone size: many
D gene: .
CDR3 protein: CASSGTIKEQYF
CDR3 DNA: TGTGCCAGCAGTGGGACTATTAAGGAGCAGTACTTC

V gene: TRBV9
J gene: TRBJ2-3
clone size: .
D gene: .
CDR3 protein: CASSVASTRTDTQYF
CDR3 DNA: TGTGCCAGCAGCGTAGCATCCACCCGCACAGATACGCAGTATTTT

V gene: TRBV27
J gene: TRBJ2-2
clone size: .
D gene: .
CDR3 protein: CASSFPGPTGELFF
CDR3 DNA: TGTGCCAGCAGTTTTCCAGGTCCCACCGGGGAGCTGTTTTTT

V gene: TRBV30
J gene: TRBJ1-1
clone size: .
D gene: .
CDR3 protein: CAWRQGEVWDTEAFF
CDR3 DNA: TGTGCCTGGAGACAGGGCGAGGTGTGGGACACTGAAGCTTTCTTT

V gene: TRBV19
J gene: TRBJ2-1
clone size: .
D gene: .
CDR3 protein: CASSKPNIYNEQFF
CDR3 DNA: TGTGCCAGTAGCAAGCCGAACATATACAATGAGCAGTTCTTC

V gene: TRBV12-3/TRBV12-4
J gene: TRBJ2-1
clone size: many
D gene: TRBD2
CDR3 protein: CASSQGTSGSNEQFF
CDR3 DNA: TGTGCCAGCAGTCAAGGGACTAGCGGGAGCAATGAGCAGTTCTTC

V gene: TRBV7-9
J gene: TRBJ2-3
clone size: .
D gene: TRBD2
CDR3 protein: CASSSLGRTSSDTQYF
CDR3 DNA: TGTGCCAGCAGCTCCCTCGGTCGGACTAGCTCAGATACGCAGTATTTT

V gene: TRBV18
J gene: TRBJ2-5
clone size: many
D gene: .
CDR3 protein: CASSPPMGENLGTQYF
CDR3 DNA: TGTGCCAGCTCACCACCGATGGGGGAGAACCTTGGGACCCAGTACTTC

V gene: TRBV5-1
J gene: TRBJ1-1
clone size: many
D gene: .
CDR3 protein: CASSSGANTEAFF
CDR3 DNA: TGCGCCAGCAGCTCGGGAGCGAACACTGAAGCTTTCTTT

V gene: TRBV12-3/TRBV12-4
J gene: TRBJ2-5
clone size: many
D gene: TRBD2
CDR3 protein: CASSFQREGRETQYF
CDR3 DNA: TGTGCCAGCAGTTTTCAGCGGGAGGGCCGGGAGACCCAGTACTTC

V gene: TRBV12-3/TRBV12-4
J gene: TRBJ1-1
clone size: many
D gene: TRBD1
CDR3 protein: CASRRTGGDTEAFF
CDR3 DNA: TGTGCCAGCAGACGGACAGGGGGGGACACTGAAGCTTTCTTT

V gene: TRBV7-3
J gene: TRBJ2-1
clone size: .
D gene: TRBD2
CDR3 protein: CASSPSLGTSHNEQFF
CDR3 DNA: TGTGCCAGCAGCCCCAGCTTGGGGACTAGTCACAATGAGCAGTTCTTC

V gene: TRBV12-3/TRBV12-4
J gene: TRBJ2-7
clone size: many
D gene: .
CDR3 protein: CASSPQKVLSYEQYF
CDR3 DNA: TGTGCCAGCAGCCCCCAGAAAGTTCTTTCCTACGAGCAGTACTTC

V gene: TRBV12-3/TRBV12-4
J gene: TRBJ1-2
clone size: many
D gene: .
CDR3 protein: CASFDTPPVLYGYTF
CDR3 DNA: TGTGCCAGCTTCGATACACCTCCCGTTCTTTATGGCTACACCTTC

V gene: TRBV5-6
J gene: TRBJ2-3
clone size: few
D gene: TRBD2
CDR3 protein: CASSSGTSGKYTDTQYF
CDR3 DNA: TGTGCCAGCAGCAGCGGGACTAGCGGGAAATACACAGATACGCAGTATTTT

V gene: TRBV12-3/TRBV12-4
J gene: TRBJ2-1
clone size: many
D gene: TRBD2
CDR3 protein: CASSLRGRGNNEQFF
CDR3 DNA: TGTGCCAGCAGTTTACGCGGGAGGGGTAACAATGAGCAGTTCTTC

V gene: TRBV15
J gene: TRBJ2-6
clone size: .
D gene: .
CDR3 protein: CATSRATQHVANVLTF
CDR3 DNA: TGTGCCACCAGCAGAGCGACCCAACATGTAGCCAACGTCCTGACTTTC

V gene: TRBV6-1
J gene: TRBJ2-2
clone size: few
D gene: .
CDR3 protein: CASSGGSVAYTGELFF
CDR3 DNA: TGTGCCAGCAGTGGGGGTAGCGTTGCTTACACCGGGGAGCTGTTTTTT

V gene: TRBV29-1
J gene: TRBJ2-1
clone size: .
D gene: TRBD1
CDR3 protein: CSVDKTGVSYNEQFF
CDR3 DNA: TGCAGCGTTGATAAGACAGGGGTGTCCTACAATGAGCAGTTCTTC

V gene: TRBV28
J gene: TRBJ1-1
clone size: few
D gene: .
CDR3 protein: CASSFPGGTNTEAFF
CDR3 DNA: TGTGCCAGCAGCTTCCCCGGAGGGACGAACACTGAAGCTTTCTTT

V gene: TRBV4-1
J gene: TRBJ2-7
clone size: many
D gene: .
CDR3 protein: CASSQVDYEQYF
CDR3 DNA: TGCGCCAGCAGCCAAGTTGACTACGAGCAGTACTTC

V gene: TRBV27
J gene: TRBJ1-6
clone size: many
D gene: .
CDR3 protein: CASSGGTHSPLHF
CDR3 DNA: TGTGCCAGCAGCGGTGGGACACATTCACCCCTCCACTTT

V gene: TRBV30
J gene: TRBJ1-2
clone size: many
D gene: .
CDR3 protein: CACQGTDYGYTF
CDR3 DNA: TGTGCCTGTCAAGGGACTGATTATGGCTACACCTTC